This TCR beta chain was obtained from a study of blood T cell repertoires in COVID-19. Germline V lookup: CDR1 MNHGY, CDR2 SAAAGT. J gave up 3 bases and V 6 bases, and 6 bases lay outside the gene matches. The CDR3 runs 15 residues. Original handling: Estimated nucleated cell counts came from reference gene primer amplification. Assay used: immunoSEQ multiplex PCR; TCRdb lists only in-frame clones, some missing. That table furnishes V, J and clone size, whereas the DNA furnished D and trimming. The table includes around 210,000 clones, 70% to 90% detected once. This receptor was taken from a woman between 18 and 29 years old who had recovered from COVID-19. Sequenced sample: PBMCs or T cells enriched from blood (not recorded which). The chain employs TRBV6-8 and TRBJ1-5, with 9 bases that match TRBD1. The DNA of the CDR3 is TGTGCCAGCAGAAAAGGACAGGGGACCAATCAGCCCCAGCATTTT. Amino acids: CASRKGQGTNQPQHF.